This TCR beta chain derives from a study of T-cell reconstitution after alpha-beta-depleted transplantation in children. This clonotype was counted a few times. What it binds is unknown. As it was prepared, the TCRbeta library received unique molecular identifiers. From the PCR reads, TCRdb called clonotypes with MiXCR, one entry per CDR3 protein. The data hold approximately 120,000 distinct CDR3 sequences, with about 9.9% observed a single time. Trimming cost V 1 base and J 3 bases; bases outside gene matches: 4. This CDR3 contains 15 residues. Germline loops: CDR1 LGHDT, CDR2 YNNKEL (reference sequence). Study findings and constraints: Where alpha-beta T cells came from about two months after transplant was reportedly several hundred expanded graft clones.

The TCR was taken from a girl younger than two who had a stem cell transplant for combined immunodeficiency, so the T cells may come from the graft donor. The sequencing used PBMCs, mostly from graft donor cells, collected 180 days after TCRalphabeta/CD19-depleted stem cell transplant. The chain couples TRBV3-1 to TRBJ2-7, with TRBD1 matching 9 bases. The DNA of the CDR3 is TGTGCCAGCAGCCAAGCAGGGACAGGGTTCTACGAGCAGTACTTC. Protein sequence: CASSQAGTGFYEQYF.